This T cell receptor (beta chain) is from a study of T cell repertoires in cytomegalovirus infection. Study overall: Public TCR beta signature analysis indicated the presence of both CMV infection and matching HLA type. Findings and caveats of the study: Identification of carriers of CMV plus the relevant HLA was achieved through cumulative public TCR beta family frequency. There were HLA-C-restricted CMV-specific TCR beta clonotypes dominating the ex vivo response.

This clonotype came up a few times. Its antigen is undetermined. Trimming pared 6 bases from V and 0 bases from J, leaving 7 bases between. Germline CDR1 and CDR2: SGHDT and YYEEEE. The CDR3 runs 13 residues. TCRdb re-called the reads through MiXCR, storing one row per CDR3 protein. The sample yields approximately 550,000 distinct CDR3 sequences, 15% to 20% seen once. The chain links TRBV5-6 to TRBJ2-1, with D perhaps matching TRBD2 (5 bases). The sample consisted of CD8+ T cells from PBMCs. This receptor was identified in a human donor in good health (CMV status not recorded). Some clones in this sample may be carry-over from other donors' samples. The CDR3: CASIGSSYNEQFF. The CDR3 region has the DNA TGTGCCAGCATAGGGAGCTCCTACAATGAGCAGTTCTTC.